This record covers a single T cell receptor (beta chain). No antigen is known for it. The entry originates in a study of cytomegalovirus exposure and HLA in healthy donors. Whole-study results and caveats: Common viral pathogens were later found to be apparently linked to several of the most significant clusters.

With V trimmed by 5 bases and J by 2 bases, 12 bases remained unmatched. CDR3 length: 18 amino acids. The germline gives CDR1 LGHNA, CDR2 YSLEER. The study ran its PCR with 60 Vbeta and 13 Jbeta primers. Libraries were prepared by immunoSEQ multiplex PCR; TCRdb keeps only in-frame clonotypes and omits some of them. The repertoire holds over 120,000 clones, 78% seen once, with roughly 2.4% in the top ten. The material sequenced was PBMCs. This clonotype was sampled from a young woman in good health and CMV-seropositive. The chain is built from TRBV4-3 and TRBJ2-3; 11 bases fit TRBD2. This CDR3 is CASSYQVAGGQNTDTQYF. The CDR3 coding sequence is TGCGCCAGCAGCTATCAGGTAGCGGGGGGGCAGAACACAGATACGCAGTATTTT.